These 5 T cell receptor beta chains originate from one sample sequenced in a study of tumor-infiltrating lymphocytes in primary liver carcinoma. The researchers produced TCR beta cDNA from 500 to 550 ng total RNA with a constant-region primer. Nested multiplex PCR, run for three rounds with slightly modified ARM-PCR, yielded TCR beta libraries. TRBV1-TRBV30 forward primers paired with a C-beta reverse primer were used in the first two PCR rounds, which ran approximately 10 cycles each. A single record per CDR3 protein comes from TCRdb applying MiXCR to the multiplex PCR reads. The table lists around 120,000 distinct CDR3 sequences, around 62% of them singletons, with around 8.5% in the top ten. Co-extraction of RNA and DNA was performed on 20-30 mg of unsorted bulk tissue. Input material: liver tumor tissue from sampling region 1. Subset of the sample: tumor region T1, superior pole. The receptor source for this set is a woman aged 55 to 70 with primary liver carcinoma and hepatitis B virus infection.

Worth noting for this clonotype: At one of its ends the junction is not consistent with the germline gene, which may arise from a read error. The chain recombines TRBV11-2 with TRBJ2-1; 8 bases are shared with TRBD2. The CDR3 runs to 14 residues. CDR1 SGHAT and CDR2 FQNNGV come from the germline V gene. DNA of the CDR3: TGTACCAGCGGTCCCGCGCGGGGGGCCCAAGAGCAGTTCTTC. Its protein is CTSGPARGAQEQFF.

Details on this clonotype: Relative to the germline gene, one junction end is altered; a read error may explain this. The chain is built from TRBV11-3 and TRBJ2-1, with 9 bases fitting TRBD1. The CDR3 runs 12 residues. Per the germline V gene, CDR1 is SGHNT and CDR2 is YENEEA. CDR3 in DNA: TGTGCTAGCAGTTCCTGCCGGACAGGGGAGTTCTTC. Protein product: CASSSCRTGEFF.

Worth noting for this clonotype: A much larger clone lies a single base off, so this may be a read error. The chain links TRBV6-1 to TRBJ1-4; 7 bases map to TRBD1. This CDR3 is 14 amino acids long. Trimming at V came to 10 bases and at J to 10 bases, leaving 15 bases not matched to a gene. Germline loops: CDR1 MNHNS, CDR2 SASEGT. The CDR3 coding sequence is TGTGCCACCAGCCCCCAGGGGGTAGATGGAAAACTGTTTTTT. Translation gives CATSPQGVDGKLFF.

This clonotype has more than one count but fewer than ten. A much larger clonotype is one base distant, so this may be a read error. The chain employs TRBV6-5 and TRBJ2-3; D perhaps matches TRBD2 (5 bases). CDR1 is MNHEY, CDR2 SVGAGI, per germline. The CDR3 sequence is 15 residues long. CDR3 DNA: TGTGTCAGCAGTTATACTAGGACTAGCACAGATACGCAGTATTTT. It translates to CVSSYTRTSTDTQYF.

Concerning this clonotype: One end of the junction varies from germline; a read error may be responsible. V gene TRBV2 combines with J gene TRBJ1-1; D uncertain. The CDR3 covers 14 residues. CDR1 and CDR2 from the germline V gene are SNHLY and FYNNEI. CDR3 nucleotides: TGTGCCAGCAGTGAAGTCCCCAAGAACACAGAAGCTTTCTTT. Amino acids: CASSEVPKNTEAFF.